The TCR beta chain under discussion was sequenced for a study of identical twins. This clonotype was seen a few times. V was clipped by 4 bases and J by 6 bases; unmatched bases: 5. This CDR3 region has 14 residues. Germline-derived CDR1 and CDR2 are SEHNR and FQNEAQ (reference sequence). TCRdb reprocessed the 5' RACE reads via MiXCR and lists one record per CDR3 protein. The sample has 250,000 or so distinct CDR3 sequences, about 8.3% seen once. Another study also made use of these data, one on yellow fever vaccine responses in identical twins.

The rearrangement joins TRBV7-9 to TRBJ2-7, with 11 bases aligning to TRBD1. The sequenced sample was CD8+ T cells sorted from blood. The sequence was obtained from a woman aged 18 to 35 in good health. The CDR3: CASSSPGQGGEQYF. In DNA, the CDR3 is TGTGCCAGCAGCTCGCCGGGACAGGGGGGCGAGCAGTACTTC.